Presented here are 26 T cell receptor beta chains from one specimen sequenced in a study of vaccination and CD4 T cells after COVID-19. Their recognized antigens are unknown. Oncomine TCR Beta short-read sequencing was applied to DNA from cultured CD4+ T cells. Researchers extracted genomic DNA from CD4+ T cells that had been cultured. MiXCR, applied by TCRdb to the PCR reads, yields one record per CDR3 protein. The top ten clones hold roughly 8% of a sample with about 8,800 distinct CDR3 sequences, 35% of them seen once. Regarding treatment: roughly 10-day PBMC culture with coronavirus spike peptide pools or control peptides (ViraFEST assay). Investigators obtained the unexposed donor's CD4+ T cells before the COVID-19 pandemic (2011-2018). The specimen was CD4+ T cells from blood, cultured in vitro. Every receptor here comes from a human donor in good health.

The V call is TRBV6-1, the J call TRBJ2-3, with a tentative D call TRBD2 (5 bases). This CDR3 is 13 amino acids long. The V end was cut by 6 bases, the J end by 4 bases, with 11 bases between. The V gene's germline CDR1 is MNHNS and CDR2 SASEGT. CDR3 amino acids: CASSLPGADTQYF. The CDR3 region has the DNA TGTGCCAGCAGCCTCCCCGGGGCAGATACGCAGTATTTT.

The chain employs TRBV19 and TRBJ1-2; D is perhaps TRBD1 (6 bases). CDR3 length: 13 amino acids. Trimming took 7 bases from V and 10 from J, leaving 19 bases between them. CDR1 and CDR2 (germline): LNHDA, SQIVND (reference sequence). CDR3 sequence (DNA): TGTGCCAGTATGACACAGGGAAATACGTACTACACCTTC. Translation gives CASMTQGNTYYTF.

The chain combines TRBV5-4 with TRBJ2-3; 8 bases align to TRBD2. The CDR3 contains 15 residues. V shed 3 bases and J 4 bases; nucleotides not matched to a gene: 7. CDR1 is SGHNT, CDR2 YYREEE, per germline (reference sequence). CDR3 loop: CASSSPGTRADTQYF. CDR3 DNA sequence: TGTGCCAGCAGCTCCCCCGGGACTAGGGCAGATACGCAGTATTTT.

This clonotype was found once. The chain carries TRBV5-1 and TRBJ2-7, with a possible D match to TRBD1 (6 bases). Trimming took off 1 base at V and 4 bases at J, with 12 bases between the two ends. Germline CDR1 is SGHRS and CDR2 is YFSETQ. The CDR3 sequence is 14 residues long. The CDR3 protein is CASSLSRGPYEQYF. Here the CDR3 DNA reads TGCGCCAGCAGCTTGTCCAGGGGCCCTTACGAGCAGTACTTC.

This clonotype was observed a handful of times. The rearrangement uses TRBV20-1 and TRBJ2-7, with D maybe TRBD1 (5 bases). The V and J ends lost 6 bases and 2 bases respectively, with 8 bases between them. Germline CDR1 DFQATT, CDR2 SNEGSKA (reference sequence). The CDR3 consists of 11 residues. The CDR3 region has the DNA TGCAGTGCCCGACAGACCTACGAGCAGTACTTC. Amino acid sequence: CSARQTYEQYF.

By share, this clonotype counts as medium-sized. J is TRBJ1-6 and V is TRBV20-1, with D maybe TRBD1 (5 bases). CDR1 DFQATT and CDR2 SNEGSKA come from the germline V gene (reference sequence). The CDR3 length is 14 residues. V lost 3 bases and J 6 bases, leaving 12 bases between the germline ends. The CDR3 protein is CSAREGLSNSPLHF. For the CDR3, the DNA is TGCAGTGCTAGGGAGGGACTAAGTAATTCACCCCTCCACTTT.

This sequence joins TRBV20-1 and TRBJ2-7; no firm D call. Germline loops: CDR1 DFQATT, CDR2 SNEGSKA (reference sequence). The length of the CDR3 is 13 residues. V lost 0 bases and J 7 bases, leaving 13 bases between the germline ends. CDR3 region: CSARDPISGEQYF. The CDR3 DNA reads TGCAGTGCTAGAGATCCCATTTCCGGAGAGCAGTACTTC.

The CDR3 is CASSEAGGINQPQHF. The CDR3 coding sequence is TGTGCCAGCAGTGAAGCTGGGGGAATAAATCAGCCCCAGCATTTT. V is TRBV6-1 and J is TRBJ1-5, with D perhaps matching TRBD1 (5 bases). Germline values: CDR1 MNHNS, CDR2 SASEGT. Trimming shortened V by 0 bases and J by 4 bases, and 10 bases separated the two germline ends. The CDR3 runs 15 residues.

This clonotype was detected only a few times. The CDR3 loop is CASSDSTGSGTDTQYF. Here the CDR3 DNA reads TGTGCCAGCAGTGACTCGACGGGATCGGGCACAGATACGCAGTATTTT. The chain carries TRBV6-4 and TRBJ2-3; perhaps TRBD2 as D (5 bases). CDR1 MRHNA and CDR2 SNTAGT come from the germline V gene. V shed 0 bases and J shed 1 base, with 11 bases lying between them. This CDR3 is built from 16 residues.

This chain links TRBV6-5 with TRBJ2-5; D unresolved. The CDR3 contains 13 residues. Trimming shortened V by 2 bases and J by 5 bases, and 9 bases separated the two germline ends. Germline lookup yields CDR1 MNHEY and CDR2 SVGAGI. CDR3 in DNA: TGTGCCAGCAGTTACCCTGCCACTGAGACCCAGTACTTC. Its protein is CASSYPATETQYF.

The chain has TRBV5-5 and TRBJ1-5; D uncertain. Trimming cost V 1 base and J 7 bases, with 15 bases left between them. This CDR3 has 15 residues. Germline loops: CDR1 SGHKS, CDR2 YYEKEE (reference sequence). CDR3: CASSLSSEGYQPQHF. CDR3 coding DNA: TGTGCCAGCAGCTTGTCCTCAGAGGGTTACCAGCCCCAGCATTTT.

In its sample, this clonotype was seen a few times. The CDR3 coding sequence is TGCAGTGCTAGGACAAGTCCCACCGGGGAGCTGTTTTTT. Amino acid sequence: CSARTSPTGELFF. The chain links TRBV20-1 to TRBJ2-2; D gene unclear. CDR1 is DFQATT, CDR2 SNEGSKA, per germline (reference sequence). The V end was cut by 3 bases, the J end by 4 bases, with 9 bases between. The CDR3 covers 13 residues.

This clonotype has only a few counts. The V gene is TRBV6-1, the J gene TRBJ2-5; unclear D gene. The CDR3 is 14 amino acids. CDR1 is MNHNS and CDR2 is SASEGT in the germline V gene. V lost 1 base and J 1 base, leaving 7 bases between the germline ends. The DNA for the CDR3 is TGTGCCAGCAGTGAAGGACCGGGCCAAGAGACCCAGTACTTC. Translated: CASSEGPGQETQYF.

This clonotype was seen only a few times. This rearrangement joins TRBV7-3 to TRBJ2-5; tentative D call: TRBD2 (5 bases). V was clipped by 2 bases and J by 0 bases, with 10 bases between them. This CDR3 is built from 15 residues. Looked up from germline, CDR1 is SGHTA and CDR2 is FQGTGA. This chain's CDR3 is CASSLQGLNQETQYF. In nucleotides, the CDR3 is TGTGCCAGCAGCTTACAAGGACTGAACCAAGAGACCCAGTACTTC.

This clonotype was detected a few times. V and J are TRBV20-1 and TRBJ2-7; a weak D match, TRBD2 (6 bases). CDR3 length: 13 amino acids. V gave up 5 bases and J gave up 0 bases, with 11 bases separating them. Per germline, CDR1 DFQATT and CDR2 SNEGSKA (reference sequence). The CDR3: CSAGLSLSYEQYF. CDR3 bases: TGCAGTGCTGGACTATCTCTCTCCTACGAGCAGTACTTC.

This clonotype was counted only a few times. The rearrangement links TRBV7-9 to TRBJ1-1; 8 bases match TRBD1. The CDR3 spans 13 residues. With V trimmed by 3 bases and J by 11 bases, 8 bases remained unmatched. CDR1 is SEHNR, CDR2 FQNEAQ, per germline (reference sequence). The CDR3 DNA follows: TGTGCCAGCAGCTTTGGGGCCAGGGACAGGGCTTTCTTT. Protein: CASSFGARDRAFF.

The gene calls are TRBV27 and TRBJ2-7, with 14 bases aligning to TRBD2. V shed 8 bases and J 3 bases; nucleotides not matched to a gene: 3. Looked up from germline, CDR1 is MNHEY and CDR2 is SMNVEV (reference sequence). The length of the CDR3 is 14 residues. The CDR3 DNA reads TGTGCCAGCCGGGGACTAGCGGGAGTCTACGAGCAGTACTTC. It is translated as CASRGLAGVYEQYF.

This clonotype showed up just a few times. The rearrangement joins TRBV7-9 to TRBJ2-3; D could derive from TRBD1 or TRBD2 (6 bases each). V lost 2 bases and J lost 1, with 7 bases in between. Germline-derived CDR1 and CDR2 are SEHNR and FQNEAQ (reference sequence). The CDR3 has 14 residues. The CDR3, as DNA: TGTGCCAGCAGCTTACGGGGGCGCACAGATACGCAGTATTTT. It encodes CASSLRGRTDTQYF.

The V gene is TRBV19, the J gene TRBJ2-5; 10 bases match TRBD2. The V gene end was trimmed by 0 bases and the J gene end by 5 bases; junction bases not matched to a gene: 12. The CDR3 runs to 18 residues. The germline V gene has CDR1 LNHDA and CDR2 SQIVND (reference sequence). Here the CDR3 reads CASSIERGSGRAQETQYF. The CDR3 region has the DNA TGTGCCAGTAGTATAGAGCGGGGCAGCGGGAGGGCCCAGGAGACCCAGTACTTC.

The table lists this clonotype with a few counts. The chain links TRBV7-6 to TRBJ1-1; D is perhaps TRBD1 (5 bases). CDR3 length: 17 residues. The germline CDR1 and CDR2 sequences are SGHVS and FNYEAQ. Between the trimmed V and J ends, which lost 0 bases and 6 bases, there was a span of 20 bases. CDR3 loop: CASSLAFRDAGLSEAFF. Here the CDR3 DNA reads TGTGCCAGCAGCTTAGCGTTTAGGGACGCAGGATTATCTGAAGCTTTCTTT.

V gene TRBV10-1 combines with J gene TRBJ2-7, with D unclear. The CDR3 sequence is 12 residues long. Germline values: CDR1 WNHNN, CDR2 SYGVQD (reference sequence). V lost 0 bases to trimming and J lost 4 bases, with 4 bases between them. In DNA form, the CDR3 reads TGCGCCAGCAGTGAGTCCTCGTACGAGCAGTACTTC. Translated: CASSESSYEQYF.

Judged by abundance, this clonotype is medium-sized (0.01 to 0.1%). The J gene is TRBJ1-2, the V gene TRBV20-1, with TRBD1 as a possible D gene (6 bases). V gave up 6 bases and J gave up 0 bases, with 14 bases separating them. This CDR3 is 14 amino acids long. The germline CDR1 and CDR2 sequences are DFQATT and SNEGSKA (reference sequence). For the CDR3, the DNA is TGCAGTGCGGCCCGGGACATTGCTAACTATGGCTACACCTTC. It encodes CSAARDIANYGYTF.

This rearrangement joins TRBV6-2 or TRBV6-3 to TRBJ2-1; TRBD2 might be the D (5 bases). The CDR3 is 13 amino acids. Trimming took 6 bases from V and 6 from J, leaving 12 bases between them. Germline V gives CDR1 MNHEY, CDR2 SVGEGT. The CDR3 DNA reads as TGTGCCAGCAGCCTACTAGTTTCCAATGAGCAGTTCTTC. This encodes CASSLLVSNEQFF.

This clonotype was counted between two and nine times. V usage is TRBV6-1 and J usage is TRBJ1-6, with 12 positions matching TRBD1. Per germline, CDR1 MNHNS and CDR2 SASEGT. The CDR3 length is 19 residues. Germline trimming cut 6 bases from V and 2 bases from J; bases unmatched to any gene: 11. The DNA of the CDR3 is TGTGCCAGCAGACTCGGGACAGGGGGCGCAGGCGCCTATAATTCACCCCTCCACTTT. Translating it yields CASRLGTGGAGAYNSPLHF.

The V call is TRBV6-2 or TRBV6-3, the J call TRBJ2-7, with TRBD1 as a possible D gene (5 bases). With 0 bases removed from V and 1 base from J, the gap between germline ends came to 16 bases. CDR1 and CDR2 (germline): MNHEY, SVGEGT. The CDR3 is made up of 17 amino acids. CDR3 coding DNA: TGTGCCAGCAGTTACTCGATGGGCAGGGATTCATCCTACGAGCAGTACTTC. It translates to CASSYSMGRDSSYEQYF.

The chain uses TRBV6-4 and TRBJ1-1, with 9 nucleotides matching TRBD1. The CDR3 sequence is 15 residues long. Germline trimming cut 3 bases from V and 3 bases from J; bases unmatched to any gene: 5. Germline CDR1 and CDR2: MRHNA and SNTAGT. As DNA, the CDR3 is TGTGCCAGCAGTGAGGGAGACAGGGGGGACACTGAAGCTTTCTTT. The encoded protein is CASSEGDRGDTEAFF.